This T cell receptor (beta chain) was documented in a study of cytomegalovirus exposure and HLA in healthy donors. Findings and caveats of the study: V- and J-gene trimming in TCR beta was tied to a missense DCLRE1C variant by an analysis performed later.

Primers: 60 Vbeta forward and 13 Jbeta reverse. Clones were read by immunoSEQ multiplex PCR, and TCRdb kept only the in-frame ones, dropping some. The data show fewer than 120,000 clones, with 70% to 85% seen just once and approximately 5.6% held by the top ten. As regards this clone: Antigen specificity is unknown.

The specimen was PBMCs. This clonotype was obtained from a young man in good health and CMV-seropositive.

The CDR3 bases are TGTGCCATCAGTAGATCGACAGGGGTAGCTAACTATGGCTACACCTTC. This sequence encodes CAISRSTGVANYGYTF. V and J are TRBV10-3 and TRBJ1-2, with 8 bases that match TRBD1. In germline, CDR1 is ENHRY, CDR2 SYGVKD. Germline trimming cut 5 bases from V and 0 bases from J; bases unmatched to any gene: 8. This CDR3 comprises 16 residues.